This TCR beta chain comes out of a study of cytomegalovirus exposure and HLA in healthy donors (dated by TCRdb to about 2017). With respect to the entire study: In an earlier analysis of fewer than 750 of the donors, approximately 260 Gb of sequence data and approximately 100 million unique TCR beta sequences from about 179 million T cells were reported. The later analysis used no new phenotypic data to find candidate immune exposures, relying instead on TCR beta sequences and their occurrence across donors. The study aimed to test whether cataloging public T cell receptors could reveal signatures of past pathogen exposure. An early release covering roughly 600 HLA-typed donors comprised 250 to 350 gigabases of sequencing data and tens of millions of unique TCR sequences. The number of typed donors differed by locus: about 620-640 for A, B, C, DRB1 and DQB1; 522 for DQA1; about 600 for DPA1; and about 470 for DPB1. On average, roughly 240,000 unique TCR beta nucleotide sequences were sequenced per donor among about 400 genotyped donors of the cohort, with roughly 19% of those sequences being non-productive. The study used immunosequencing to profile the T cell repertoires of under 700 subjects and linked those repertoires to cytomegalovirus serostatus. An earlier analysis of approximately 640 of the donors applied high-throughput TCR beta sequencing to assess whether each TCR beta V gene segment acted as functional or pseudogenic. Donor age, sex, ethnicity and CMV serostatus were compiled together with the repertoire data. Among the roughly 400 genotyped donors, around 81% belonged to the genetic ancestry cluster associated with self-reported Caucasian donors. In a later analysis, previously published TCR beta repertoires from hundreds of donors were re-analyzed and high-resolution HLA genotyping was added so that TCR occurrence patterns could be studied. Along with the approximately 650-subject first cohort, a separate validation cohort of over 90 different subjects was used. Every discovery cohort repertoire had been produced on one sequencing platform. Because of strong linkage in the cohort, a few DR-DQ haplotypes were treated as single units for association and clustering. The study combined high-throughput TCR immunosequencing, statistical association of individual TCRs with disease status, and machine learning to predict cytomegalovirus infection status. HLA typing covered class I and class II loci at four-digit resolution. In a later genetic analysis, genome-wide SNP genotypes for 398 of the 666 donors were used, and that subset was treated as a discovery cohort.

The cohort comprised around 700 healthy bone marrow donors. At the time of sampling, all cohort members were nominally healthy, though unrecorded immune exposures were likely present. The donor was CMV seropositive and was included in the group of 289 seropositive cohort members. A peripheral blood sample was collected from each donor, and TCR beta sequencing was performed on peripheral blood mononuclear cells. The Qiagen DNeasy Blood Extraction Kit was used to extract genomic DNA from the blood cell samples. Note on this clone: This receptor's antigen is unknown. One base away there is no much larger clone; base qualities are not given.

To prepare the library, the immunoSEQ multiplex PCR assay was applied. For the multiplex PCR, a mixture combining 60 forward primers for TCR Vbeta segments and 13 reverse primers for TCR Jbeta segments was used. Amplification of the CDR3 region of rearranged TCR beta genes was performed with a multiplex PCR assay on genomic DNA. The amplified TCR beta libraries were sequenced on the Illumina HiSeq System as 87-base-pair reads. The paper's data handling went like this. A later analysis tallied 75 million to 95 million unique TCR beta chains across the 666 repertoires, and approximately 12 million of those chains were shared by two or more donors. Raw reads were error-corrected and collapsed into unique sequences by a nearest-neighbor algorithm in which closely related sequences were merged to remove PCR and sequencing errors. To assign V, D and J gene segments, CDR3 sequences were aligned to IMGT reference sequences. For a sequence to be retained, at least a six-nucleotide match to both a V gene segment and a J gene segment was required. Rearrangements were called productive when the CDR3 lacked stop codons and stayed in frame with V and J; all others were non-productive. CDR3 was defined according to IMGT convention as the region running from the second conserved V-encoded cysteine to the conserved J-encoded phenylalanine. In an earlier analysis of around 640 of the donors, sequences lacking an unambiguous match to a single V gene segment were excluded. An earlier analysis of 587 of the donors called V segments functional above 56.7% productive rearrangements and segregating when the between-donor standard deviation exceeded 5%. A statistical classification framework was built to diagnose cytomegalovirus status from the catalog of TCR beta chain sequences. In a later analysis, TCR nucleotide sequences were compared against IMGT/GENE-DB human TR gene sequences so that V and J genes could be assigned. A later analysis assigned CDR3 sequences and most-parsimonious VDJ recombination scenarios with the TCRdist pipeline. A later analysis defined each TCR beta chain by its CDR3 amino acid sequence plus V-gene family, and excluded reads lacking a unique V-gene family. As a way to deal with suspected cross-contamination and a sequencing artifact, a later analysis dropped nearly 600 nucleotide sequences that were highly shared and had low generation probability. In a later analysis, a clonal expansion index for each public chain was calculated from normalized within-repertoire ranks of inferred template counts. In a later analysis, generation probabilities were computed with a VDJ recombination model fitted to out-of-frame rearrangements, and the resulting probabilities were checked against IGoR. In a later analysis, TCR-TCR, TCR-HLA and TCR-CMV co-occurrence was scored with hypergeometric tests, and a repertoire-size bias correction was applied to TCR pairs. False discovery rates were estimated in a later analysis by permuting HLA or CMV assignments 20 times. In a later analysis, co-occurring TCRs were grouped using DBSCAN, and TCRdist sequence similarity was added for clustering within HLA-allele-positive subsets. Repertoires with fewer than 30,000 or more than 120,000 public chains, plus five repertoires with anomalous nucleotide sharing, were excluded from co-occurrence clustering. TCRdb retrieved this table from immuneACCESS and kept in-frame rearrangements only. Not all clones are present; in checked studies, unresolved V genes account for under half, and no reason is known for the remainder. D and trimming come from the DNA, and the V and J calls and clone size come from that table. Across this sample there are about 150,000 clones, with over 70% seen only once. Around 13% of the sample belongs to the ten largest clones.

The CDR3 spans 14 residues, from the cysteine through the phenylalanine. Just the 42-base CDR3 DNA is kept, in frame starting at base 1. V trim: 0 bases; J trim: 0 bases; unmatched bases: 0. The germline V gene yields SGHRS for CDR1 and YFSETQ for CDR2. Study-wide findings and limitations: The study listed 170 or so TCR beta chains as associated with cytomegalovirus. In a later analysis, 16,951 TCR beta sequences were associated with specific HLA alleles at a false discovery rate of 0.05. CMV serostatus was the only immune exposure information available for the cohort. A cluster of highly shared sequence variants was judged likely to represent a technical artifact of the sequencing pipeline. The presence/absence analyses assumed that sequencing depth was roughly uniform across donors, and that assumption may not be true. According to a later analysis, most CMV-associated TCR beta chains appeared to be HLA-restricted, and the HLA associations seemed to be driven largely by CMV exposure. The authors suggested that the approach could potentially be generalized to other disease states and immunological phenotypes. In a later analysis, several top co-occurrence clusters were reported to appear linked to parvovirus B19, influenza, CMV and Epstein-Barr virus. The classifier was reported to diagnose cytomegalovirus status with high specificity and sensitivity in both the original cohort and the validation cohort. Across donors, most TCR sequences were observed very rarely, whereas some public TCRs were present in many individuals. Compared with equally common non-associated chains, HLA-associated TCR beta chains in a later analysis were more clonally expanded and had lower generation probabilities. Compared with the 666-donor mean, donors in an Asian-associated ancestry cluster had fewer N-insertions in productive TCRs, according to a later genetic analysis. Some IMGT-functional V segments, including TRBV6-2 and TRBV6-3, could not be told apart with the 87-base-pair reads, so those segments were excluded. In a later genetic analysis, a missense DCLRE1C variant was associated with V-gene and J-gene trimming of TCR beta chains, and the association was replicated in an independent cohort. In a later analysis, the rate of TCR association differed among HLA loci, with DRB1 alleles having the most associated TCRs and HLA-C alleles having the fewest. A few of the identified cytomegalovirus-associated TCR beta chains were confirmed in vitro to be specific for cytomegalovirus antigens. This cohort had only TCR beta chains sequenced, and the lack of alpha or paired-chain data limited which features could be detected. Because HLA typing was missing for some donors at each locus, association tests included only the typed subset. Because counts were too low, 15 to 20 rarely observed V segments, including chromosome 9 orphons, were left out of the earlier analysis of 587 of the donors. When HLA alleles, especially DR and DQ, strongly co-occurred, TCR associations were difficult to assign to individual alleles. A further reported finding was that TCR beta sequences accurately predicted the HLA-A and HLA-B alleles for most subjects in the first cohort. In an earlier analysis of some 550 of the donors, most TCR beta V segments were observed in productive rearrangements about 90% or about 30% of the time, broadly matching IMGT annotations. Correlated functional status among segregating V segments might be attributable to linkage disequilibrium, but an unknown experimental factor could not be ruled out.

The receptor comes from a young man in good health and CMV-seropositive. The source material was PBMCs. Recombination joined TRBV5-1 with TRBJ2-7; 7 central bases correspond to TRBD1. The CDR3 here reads CASSLGDSSYEQYF. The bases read TGCGCCAGCAGCTTGGGGGACAGCTCCTACGAGCAGTACTTC.